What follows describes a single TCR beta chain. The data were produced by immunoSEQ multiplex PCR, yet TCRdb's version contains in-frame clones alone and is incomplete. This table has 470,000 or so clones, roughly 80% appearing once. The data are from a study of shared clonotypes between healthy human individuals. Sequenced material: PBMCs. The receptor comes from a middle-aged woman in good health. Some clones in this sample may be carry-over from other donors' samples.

CDR3 DNA sequence: TGTGCCAGCAGCTTCCACCTGACAGGGGACACCGGGGAGCTGTTTTTT. Amino acid sequence: CASSFHLTGDTGELFF. V is TRBV7-9 and J is TRBJ2-2; 8 positions match TRBD1. Germline CDR1 reads SEHNR; CDR2 reads FQNEAQ (reference sequence). The CDR3 is 16 residues long. Trimming removed 3 bases from V and 3 bases from J; junction bases left unmatched: 6.